The clone carrying this T cell receptor beta chain showed up just a few times. This record belongs to a study of OX40 agonist ivuxolimab in advanced cancers. Assay: immunoSEQ multiplex PCR; the TCRdb copy retains only in-frame clones and omits some. The table has over 80,000 clones, 80% to 90% seen once. Germline loops: CDR1 SGHVS, CDR2 FQNEAQ. V lost 1 base and J lost 4; bases outside the gene matches: 3. The CDR3 has 15 amino acids. The chain couples TRBV7-8 to TRBJ2-5; 10 positions agree with TRBD2. Material: CD4+ or CD8+ T cells sorted from blood, obtained in a trial of the OX40 agonist ivuxolimab. The TCR sequence derives from an adult with an advanced solid tumor such as melanoma, head and neck, liver or kidney cancer. Here the CDR3 reads CASSLEAGGRETQYF. The CDR3 bases are TGTGCCAGCAGCTTAGAAGCGGGAGGGCGAGAGACCCAGTACTTC.